The clone carrying this TCR beta chain occurred once. Original methodology: How many nucleated cells were present was estimated from reference gene primer amplification. Assay used: immunoSEQ multiplex PCR; TCRdb lists only in-frame clones, some missing. V and J calls and clone size are copied from that table; D and trimming were computed from the DNA. Of 26,000 or so clones listed, roughly 90% were seen once; the top ten hold less than 8.5%. The record originates from a study of blood T cell repertoires in COVID-19. Study-wide background: Specimens from acute and convalescent COVID-19 originated in the United States, Italy and Spain. In each case, the material was cDNA or gDNA derived from T cells, B-cell-depleted T cells, or PBMCs.

The sequence derives from a human donor in a cohort sampled during active COVID-19. The sample comprised peripheral blood.

The CDR3 is CANPPQTVSGNTIYF. CDR3 bases: TGTGCCAACCCTCCCCAGACAGTCTCTGGAAACACCATATATTTT. The V and J genes are TRBV27 and TRBJ1-3; possible D gene TRBD1, 5 bases. Trimming pared 10 bases from V and 0 bases from J, leaving 16 bases between. CDR1 is MNHEY, CDR2 SMNVEV, per germline (reference sequence). The CDR3 is 15 amino acids.